This record concerns one T cell receptor (beta chain) sequence. The target antigen is unknown. The germline V gene encodes CDR1 SGHKS and CDR2 YYEKEE (reference sequence). This CDR3 region has 14 residues. Trimming took off 4 bases at V and 3 bases at J, with 13 bases between the two ends. Sequencing used immunoSEQ multiplex PCR; TCRdb keeps in-frame clones, though not all of them. The sample holds 150,000 or so clones, around four fifths seen once. The sample originates from a study of cytomegalovirus exposure and HLA in healthy donors. Overall study findings and caveats: Altogether, around 160 TCR beta chains were recorded as cytomegalovirus-associated. In vitro, three CMV-associated chains proved specific for CMV antigens.

This sequence originates from a man aged 25 to 40 in good health and CMV-seropositive. Specimen: PBMCs. The chain links TRBV5-5 to TRBJ1-2, with a weak D call TRBD1 (5 bases). CDR3 region: CASSPRRGDYGYTF. The CDR3 DNA reads TGTGCCAGCAGCCCCCGGAGGGGAGACTATGGCTACACCTTC.